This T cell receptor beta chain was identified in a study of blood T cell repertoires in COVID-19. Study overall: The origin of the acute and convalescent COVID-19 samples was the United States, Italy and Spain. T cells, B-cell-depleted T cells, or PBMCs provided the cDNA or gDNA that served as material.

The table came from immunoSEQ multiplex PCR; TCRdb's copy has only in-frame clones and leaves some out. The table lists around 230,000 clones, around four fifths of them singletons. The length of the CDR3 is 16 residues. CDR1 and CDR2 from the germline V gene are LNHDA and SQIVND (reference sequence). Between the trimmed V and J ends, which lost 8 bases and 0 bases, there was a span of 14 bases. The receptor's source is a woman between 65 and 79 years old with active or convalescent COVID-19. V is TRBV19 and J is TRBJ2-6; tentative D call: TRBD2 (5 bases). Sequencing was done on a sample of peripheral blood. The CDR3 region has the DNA TGTGCCAGTCGGACTCTGTATTACTCTGGGGCCAACGTCCTGACTTTC. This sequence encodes CASRTLYYSGANVLTF.